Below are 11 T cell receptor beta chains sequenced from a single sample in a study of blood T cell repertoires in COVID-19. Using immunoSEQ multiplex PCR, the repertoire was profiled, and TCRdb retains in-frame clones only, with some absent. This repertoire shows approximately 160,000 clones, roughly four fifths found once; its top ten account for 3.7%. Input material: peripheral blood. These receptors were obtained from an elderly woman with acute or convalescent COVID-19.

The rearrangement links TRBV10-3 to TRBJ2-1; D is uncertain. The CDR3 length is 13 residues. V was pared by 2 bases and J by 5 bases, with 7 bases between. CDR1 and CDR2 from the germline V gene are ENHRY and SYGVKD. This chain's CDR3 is CAISEVANNEQFF. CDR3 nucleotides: TGTGCCATCAGTGAGGTGGCCAACAATGAGCAGTTCTTC.

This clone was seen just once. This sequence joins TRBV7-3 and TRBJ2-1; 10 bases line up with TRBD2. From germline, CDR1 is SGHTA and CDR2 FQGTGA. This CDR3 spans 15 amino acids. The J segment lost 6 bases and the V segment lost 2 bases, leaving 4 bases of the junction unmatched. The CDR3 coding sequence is TGTGCCAGCAGCTTACTAGCGGGAGTATCCAATGAGCAGTTCTTC. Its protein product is CASSLLAGVSNEQFF.

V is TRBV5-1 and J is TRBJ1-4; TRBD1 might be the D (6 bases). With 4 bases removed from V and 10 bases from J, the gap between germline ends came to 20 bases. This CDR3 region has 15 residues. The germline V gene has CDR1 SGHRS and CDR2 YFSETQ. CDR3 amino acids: CASSQSGQGGGKLFF. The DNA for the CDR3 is TGCGCCAGCAGCCAGTCGGGACAAGGTGGAGGAAAACTGTTTTTT. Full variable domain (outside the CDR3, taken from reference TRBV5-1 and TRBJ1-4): KAGVTQTPRYLIKTRGQQVTLSCSPISGHRSVSWYQQTPGQGLQFLFEYFSETQRNKGNFPGRFSGRQFSNSRSEMNVSTLELGDSALYLCASSQSGQGGGKLFFGSGTQLSVL.

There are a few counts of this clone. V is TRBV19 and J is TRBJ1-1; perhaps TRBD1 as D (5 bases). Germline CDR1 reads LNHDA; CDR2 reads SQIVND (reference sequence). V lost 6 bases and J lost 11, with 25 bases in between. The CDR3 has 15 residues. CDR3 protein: CASSPSIGAHRGAFF. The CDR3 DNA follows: TGTGCCAGTAGCCCCTCCATAGGGGCCCATCGCGGTGCTTTCTTT.

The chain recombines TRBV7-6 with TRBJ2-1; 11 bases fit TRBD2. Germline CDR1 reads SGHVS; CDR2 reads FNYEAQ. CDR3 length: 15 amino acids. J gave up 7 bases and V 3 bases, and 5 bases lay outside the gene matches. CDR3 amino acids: CASSLSLAGANEQFF. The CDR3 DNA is TGTGCCAGCAGCTTGTCACTAGCGGGGGCTAATGAGCAGTTCTTC.

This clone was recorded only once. The CDR3 is CASSQDIGGALYNEQFF. Written as DNA, the CDR3 is TGTGCCAGCAGCCAAGATATAGGGGGAGCCCTCTACAATGAGCAGTTCTTC. J is TRBJ2-1 and V is TRBV14; tentatively, D is TRBD1 (6 bases). Trimming took 0 bases from V and 3 from J, leaving 15 bases between them. Germline CDR1 and CDR2: SGHDN and FVKESK. The CDR3 has 17 residues.

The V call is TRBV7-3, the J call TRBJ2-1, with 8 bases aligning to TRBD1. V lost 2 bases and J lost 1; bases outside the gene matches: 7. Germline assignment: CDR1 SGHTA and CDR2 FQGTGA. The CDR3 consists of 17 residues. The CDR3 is CASSLDPQGASYNEQFF. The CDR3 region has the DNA TGTGCCAGCAGCTTAGACCCGCAGGGGGCATCCTACAATGAGCAGTTCTTC.

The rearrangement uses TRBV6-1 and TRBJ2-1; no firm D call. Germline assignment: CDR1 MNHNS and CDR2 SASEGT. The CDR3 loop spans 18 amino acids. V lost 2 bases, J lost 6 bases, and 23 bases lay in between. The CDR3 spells CASSEMRQTTALRNEQFF. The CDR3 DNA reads TGTGCCAGCAGTGAAATGCGGCAGACCACGGCATTACGCAATGAGCAGTTCTTC.

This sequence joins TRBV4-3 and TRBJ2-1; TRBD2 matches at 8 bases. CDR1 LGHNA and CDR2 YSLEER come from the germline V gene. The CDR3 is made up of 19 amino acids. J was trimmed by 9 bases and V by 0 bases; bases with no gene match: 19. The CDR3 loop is CASSQDLRSGGIPGGEQFF. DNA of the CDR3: TGCGCCAGCAGCCAAGATCTGAGGAGCGGGGGTATCCCGGGGGGTGAGCAGTTCTTC.

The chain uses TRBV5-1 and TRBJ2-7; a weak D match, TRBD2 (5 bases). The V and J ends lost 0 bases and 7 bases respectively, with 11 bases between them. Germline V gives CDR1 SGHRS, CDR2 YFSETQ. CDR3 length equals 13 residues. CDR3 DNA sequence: TGCGCCAGCAGCTTGGCCGGGATCGAGGAGCAGTACTTC. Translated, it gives CASSLAGIEEQYF.

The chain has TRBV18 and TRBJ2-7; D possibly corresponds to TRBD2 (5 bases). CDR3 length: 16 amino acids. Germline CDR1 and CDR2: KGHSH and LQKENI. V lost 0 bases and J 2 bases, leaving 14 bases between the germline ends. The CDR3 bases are TGTGCCAGCTCACCACCTTCCCGTCCCGGGGCCTACGAGCAGTACTTC. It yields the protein CASSPPSRPGAYEQYF.